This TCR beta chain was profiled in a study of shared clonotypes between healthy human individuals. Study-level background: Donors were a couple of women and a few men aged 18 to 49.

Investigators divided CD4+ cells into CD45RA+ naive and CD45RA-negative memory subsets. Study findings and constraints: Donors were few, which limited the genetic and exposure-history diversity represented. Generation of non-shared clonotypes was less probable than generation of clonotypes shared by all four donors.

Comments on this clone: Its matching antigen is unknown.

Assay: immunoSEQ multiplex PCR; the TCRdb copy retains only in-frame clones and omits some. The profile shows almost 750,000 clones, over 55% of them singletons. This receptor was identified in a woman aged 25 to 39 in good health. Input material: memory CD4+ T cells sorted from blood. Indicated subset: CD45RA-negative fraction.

The CDR3, as DNA: TGTGCCACCAGCAGAGATTTTGCGGGGGGACGCGGCTACACCTTC. Translating gives CATSRDFAGGRGYTF. This chain uses TRBV15 with TRBJ1-2; a possible D gene is TRBD1 (5 bases). The germline V gene encodes CDR1 LNHNV and CDR2 YYDKDF (reference sequence). Between the trimmed V and J ends, which lost 0 bases and 8 bases, there was a span of 16 bases. The CDR3 has 15 residues.